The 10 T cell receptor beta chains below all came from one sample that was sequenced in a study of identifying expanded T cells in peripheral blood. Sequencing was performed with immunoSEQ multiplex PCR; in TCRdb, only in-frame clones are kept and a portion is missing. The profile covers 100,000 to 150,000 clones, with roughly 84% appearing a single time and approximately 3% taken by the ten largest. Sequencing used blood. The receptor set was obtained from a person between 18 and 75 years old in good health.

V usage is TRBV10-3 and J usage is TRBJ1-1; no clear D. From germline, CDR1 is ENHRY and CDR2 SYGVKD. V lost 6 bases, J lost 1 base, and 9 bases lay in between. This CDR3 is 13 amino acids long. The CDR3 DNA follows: TGTGCCATCAGCTGGGTGGGGAACACTGAAGCTTTCTTT. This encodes CAISWVGNTEAFF.

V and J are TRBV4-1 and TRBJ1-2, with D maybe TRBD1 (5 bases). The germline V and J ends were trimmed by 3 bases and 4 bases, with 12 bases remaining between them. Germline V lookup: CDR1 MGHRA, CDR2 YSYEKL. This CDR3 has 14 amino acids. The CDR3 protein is CASSHGGYSYGYTF. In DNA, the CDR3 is TGCGCCAGCAGCCACGGGGGTTATAGCTATGGCTACACCTTC.

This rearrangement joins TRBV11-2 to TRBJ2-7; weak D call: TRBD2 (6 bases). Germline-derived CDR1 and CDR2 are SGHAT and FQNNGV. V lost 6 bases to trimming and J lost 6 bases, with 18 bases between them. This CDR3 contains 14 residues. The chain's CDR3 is CASRPPGAIGEQYF. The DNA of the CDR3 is TGTGCCAGCAGACCACCGGGAGCAATAGGCGAGCAGTACTTC.

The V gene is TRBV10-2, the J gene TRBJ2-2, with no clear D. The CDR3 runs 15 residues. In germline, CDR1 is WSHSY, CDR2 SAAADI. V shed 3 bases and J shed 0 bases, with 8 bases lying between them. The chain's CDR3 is CASSEKVSNTGELFF. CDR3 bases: TGCGCCAGCAGTGAAAAGGTTTCGAACACCGGGGAGCTGTTTTTT.

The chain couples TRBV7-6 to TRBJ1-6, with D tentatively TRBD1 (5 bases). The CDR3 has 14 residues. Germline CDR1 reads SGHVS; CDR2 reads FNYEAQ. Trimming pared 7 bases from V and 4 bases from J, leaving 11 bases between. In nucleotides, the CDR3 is TGTGCCAGCACCCCGGGACGGTATAATTCACCCCTCCACTTT. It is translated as CASTPGRYNSPLHF. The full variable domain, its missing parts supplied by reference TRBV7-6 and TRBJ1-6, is GAGVSQSPRYKVTKRGQDVALRCDPISGHVSLYWYRQALGQGPEFLTYFNYEAQQDKSGLPNDRFSAERPEGSISTLTIQRTEQRDSAMYRCASTPGRYNSPLHFGNGTRLTVT.

The DNA of the CDR3 is TGCGCCAGCAGCCAAGAAGGCAGGGCGGCTGGGGCCAACGTCCTGACTTTC. Encoded protein: CASSQEGRAAGANVLTF. The chain carries TRBV4-1 and TRBJ2-6, with D maybe TRBD1 (5 bases). V gave up 0 bases and J gave up 2 bases, with 11 bases separating them. CDR1 is MGHRA and CDR2 is YSYEKL in the germline V gene. The CDR3 has 17 residues.

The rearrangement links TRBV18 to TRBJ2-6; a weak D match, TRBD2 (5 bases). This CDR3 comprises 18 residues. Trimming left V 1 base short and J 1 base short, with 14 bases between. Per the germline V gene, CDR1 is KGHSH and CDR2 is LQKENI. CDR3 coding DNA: TGTGCCAGCTCACCACTTGAATACGGGGTGTCTGGGGCCAACGTCCTGACTTTC. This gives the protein CASSPLEYGVSGANVLTF.

CDR3: CASRNREGIVAPLHF. Here the CDR3 DNA reads TGTGCCAGCAGAAACAGGGAGGGCATAGTTGCACCCCTCCACTTT. This chain links TRBV6-5 with TRBJ1-6, with D possibly matching TRBD1 (6 bases). The CDR3 covers 15 residues. V was cut by 6 bases and J by 11 bases, with 20 bases left in between. In germline, CDR1 is MNHEY, CDR2 SVGAGI.

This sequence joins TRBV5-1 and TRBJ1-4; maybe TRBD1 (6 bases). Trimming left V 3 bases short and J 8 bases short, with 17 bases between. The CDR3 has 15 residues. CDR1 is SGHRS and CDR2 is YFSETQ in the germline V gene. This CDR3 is CASSSRGALGEKLFF. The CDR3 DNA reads TGCGCCAGCAGCTCTCGGGGGGCGTTGGGCGAAAAACTGTTTTTT.

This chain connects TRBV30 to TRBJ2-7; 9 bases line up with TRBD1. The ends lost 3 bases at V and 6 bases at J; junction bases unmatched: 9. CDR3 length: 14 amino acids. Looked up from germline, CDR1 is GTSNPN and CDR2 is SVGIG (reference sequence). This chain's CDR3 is CAWRLGQGLSEQYF. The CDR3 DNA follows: TGTGCCTGGAGATTGGGACAGGGATTAAGCGAGCAGTACTTC.